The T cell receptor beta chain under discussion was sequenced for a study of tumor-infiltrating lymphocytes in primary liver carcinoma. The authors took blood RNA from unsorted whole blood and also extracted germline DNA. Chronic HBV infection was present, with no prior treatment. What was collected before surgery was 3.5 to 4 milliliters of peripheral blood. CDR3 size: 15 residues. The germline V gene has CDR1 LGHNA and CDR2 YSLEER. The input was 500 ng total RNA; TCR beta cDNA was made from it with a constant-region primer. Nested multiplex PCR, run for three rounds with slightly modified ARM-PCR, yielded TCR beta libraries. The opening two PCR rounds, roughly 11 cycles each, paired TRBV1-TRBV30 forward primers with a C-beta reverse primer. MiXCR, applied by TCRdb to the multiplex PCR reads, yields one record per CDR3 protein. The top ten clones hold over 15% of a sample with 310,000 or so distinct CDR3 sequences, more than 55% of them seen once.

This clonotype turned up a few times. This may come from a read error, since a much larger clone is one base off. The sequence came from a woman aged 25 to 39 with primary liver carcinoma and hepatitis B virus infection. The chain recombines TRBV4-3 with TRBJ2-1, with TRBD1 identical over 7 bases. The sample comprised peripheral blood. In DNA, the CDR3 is TGCGCCAGCAGCCCATGGGACAGCTCCTACAATGAGCAGCTCTTC. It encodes CASSPWDSSYNEQLF.